This T cell receptor beta chain came from a study of CD8+ T cells in alopecia areata. The CDR3 runs to 12 residues. V lost 7 bases and J lost 1, with 10 bases in between. Germline-derived CDR1 and CDR2 are SQVTM and ANQGSEA. Treatment defined: oral pan-JAK inhibitor, 5-10 mg twice daily. cDNA serving as the sequencing template came from extracted, reverse transcribed RNA. Generated by immunoSEQ multiplex PCR, the TCRdb table keeps only in-frame clones and is missing some. This table holds about 160,000 clones, about two thirds found once. This specimen consisted of CD4+ T cells sorted from blood, obtained at week 4, from a patient treated with tofacitinib. The chain couples TRBV29-1 to TRBJ1-1, with unresolved D. This TCR derives from a human donor with alopecia areata. The CDR3 sequence: CSAPDKNTEAFF. The CDR3 coding sequence is TGCAGCGCCCCCGACAAGAACACTGAAGCTTTCTTT. The full variable domain, completed using reference TRBV29-1 and TRBJ1-1, is SAVISQKPSRDICQRGTSLTIQCQVDSQVTMMFWYRQQPGQSLTLIATANQGSEATYESGFVIDKFPISRPNLTFSTLTVSNMSPEDSSIYLCSAPDKNTEAFFGQGTRLTVV.